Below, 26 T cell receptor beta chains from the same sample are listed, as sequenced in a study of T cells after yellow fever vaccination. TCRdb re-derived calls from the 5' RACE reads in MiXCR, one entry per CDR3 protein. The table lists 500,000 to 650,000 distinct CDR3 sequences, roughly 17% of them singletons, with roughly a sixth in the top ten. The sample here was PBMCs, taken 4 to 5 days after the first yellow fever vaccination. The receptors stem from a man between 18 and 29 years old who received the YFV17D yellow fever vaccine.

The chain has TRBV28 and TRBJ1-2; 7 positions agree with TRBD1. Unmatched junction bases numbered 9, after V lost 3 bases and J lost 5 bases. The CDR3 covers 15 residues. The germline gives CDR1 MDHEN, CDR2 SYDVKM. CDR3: CASSFVGGESYGYTF. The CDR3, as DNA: TGTGCCAGCAGTTTTGTAGGGGGCGAGTCTTATGGCTACACCTTC.

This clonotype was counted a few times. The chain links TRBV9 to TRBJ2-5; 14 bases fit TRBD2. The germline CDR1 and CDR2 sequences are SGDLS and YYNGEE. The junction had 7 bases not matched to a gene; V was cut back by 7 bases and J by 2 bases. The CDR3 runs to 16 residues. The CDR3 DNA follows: TGTGCCAGCGGGACTAGCGGGGGTCACACACAAGAGACCCAGTACTTC. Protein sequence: CASGTSGGHTQETQYF.

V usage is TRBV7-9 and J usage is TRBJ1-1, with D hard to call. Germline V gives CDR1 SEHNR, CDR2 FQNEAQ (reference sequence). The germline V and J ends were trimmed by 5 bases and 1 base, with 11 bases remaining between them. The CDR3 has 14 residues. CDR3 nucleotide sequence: TGTGCCAGCAGCAACCGGGCCTGGAACACTGAAGCTTTCTTT. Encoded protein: CASSNRAWNTEAFF.

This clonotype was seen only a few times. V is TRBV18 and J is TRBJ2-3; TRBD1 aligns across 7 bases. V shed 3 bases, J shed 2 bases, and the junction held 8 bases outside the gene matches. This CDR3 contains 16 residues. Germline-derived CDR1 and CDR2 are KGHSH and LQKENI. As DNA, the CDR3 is TGTGCCAGCTCACCGGGACAGAGCTTTTACACAGATACGCAGTATTTT. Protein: CASSPGQSFYTDTQYF.

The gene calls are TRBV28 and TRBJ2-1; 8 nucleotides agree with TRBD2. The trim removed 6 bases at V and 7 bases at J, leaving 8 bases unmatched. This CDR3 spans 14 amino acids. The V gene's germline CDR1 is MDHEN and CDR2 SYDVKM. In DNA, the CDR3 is TGTGCCAGCAGCAACAGCGGGGGCCGGAATGAGCAGTTCTTC. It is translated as CASSNSGGRNEQFF.

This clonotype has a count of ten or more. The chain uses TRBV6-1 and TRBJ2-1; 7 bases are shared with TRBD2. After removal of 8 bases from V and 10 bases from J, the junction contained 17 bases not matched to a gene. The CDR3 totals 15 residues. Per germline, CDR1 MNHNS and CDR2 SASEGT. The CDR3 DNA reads TGTGCCAGCTCCTGGGGGGGGACCGGTGGAGGGGAGCAGTTCTTC. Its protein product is CASSWGGTGGGEQFF.

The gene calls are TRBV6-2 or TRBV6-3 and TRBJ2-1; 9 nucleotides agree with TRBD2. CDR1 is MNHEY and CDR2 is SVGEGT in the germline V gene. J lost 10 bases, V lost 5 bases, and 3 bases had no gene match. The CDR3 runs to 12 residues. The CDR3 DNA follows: TGTGCCAGCAGTATTAGCGGGGGCGAGCAGTTCTTC. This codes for CASSISGGEQFF.

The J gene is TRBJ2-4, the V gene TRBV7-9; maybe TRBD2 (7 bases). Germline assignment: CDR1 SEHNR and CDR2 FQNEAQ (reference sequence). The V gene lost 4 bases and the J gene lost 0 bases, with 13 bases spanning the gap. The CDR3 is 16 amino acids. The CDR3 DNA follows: TGTGCCAGCAGCTCGAGGGGGGGATTAGCCAAAAACATTCAGTACTTC. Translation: CASSSRGGLAKNIQYF.

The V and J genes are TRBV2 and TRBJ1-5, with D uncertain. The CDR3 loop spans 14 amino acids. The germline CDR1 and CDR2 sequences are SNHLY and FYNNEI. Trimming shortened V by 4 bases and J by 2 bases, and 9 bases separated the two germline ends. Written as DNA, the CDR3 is TGTGCCAGCAGTGTGCAGTCCCGCAATCAGCCCCAGCATTTT. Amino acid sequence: CASSVQSRNQPQHF.

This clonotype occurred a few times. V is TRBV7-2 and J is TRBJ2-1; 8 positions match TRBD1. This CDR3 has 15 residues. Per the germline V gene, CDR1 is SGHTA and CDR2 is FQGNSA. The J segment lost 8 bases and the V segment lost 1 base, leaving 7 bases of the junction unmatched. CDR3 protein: CASSLGTGHRYEQFF. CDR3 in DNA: TGTGCCAGCAGCTTAGGGACAGGGCATAGGTATGAGCAGTTCTTC. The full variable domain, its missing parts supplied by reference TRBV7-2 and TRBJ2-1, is GAGVSQSPSNKVTEKGKDVELRCDPISGHTALYWYRQSLGQGLEFLIYFQGNSAPDKSGLPSDRFSAERTGGSVSTLTIQRTQQEDSAVYLCASSLGTGHRYEQFFGPGTRLTVL.

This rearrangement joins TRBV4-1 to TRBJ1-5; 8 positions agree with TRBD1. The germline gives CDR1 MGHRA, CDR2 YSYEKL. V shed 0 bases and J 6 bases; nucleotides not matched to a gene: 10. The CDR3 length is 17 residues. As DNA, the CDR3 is TGCGCCAGCAGCCAAGAGCCACAGGGGGATTGGCTTCAGCCCCAGCATTTT. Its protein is CASSQEPQGDWLQPQHF.

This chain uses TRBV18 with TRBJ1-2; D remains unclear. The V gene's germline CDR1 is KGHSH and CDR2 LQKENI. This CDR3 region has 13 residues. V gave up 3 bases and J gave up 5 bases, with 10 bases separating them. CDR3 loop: CASSPTAAYGYTF. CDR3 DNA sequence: TGTGCCAGCTCACCCACGGCAGCTTATGGCTACACCTTC.

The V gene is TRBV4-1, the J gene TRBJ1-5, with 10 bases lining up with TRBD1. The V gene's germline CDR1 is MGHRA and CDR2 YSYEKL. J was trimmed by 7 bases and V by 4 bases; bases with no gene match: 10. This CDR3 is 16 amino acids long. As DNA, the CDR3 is TGCGCCAGCAGCCTTGCCCTCCGGGACAGGGGACAGCCCCAGCATTTT. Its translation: CASSLALRDRGQPQHF.

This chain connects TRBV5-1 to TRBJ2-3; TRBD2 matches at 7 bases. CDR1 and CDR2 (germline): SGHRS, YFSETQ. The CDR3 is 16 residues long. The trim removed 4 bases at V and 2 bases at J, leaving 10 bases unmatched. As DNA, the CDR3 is TGCGCCAGCAGCACGGCGGGGGACCCTTACACAGATACGCAGTATTTT. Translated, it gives CASSTAGDPYTDTQYF.

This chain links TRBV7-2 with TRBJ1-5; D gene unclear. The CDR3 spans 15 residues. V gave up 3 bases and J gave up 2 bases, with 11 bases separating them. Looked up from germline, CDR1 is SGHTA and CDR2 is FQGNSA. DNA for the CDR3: TGTGCCAGCAGCTTCCCGGGGATCGGCAATCAGCCCCAGCATTTT. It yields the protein CASSFPGIGNQPQHF. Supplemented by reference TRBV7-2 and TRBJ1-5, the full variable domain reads GAGVSQSPSNKVTEKGKDVELRCDPISGHTALYWYRQSLGQGLEFLIYFQGNSAPDKSGLPSDRFSAERTGGSVSTLTIQRTQQEDSAVYLCASSFPGIGNQPQHFGDGTRLSIL.

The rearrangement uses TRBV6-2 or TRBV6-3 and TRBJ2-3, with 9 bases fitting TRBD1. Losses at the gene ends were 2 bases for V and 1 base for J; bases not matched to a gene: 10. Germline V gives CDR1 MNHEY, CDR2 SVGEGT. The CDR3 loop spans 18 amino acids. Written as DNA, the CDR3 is TGTGCCAGCAGTTACAGGGACAGGGCACATCTACGCACAGATACGCAGTATTTT. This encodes CASSYRDRAHLRTDTQYF.

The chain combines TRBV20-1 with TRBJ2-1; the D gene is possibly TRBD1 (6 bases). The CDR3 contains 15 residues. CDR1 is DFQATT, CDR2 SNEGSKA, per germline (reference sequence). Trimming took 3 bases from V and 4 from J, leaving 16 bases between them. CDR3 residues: CSARKGRQAYNEQFF. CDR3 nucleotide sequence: TGCAGTGCTAGGAAAGGGAGACAGGCGTACAATGAGCAGTTCTTC.

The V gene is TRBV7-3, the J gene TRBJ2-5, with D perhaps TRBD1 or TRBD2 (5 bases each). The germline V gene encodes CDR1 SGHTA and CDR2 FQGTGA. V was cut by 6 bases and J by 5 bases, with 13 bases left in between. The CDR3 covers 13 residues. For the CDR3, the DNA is TGTGCCAGCAGGCCGGGGCCGGGGGAGACCCAGTACTTC. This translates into CASRPGPGETQYF. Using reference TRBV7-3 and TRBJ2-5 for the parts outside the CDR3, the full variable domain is GAGVSQTPSNKVTEKGKYVELRCDPISGHTALYWYRQSLGQGPEFLIYFQGTGAADDSGLPNDRFFAVRPEGSVSTLKIQRTERGDSAVYLCASRPGPGETQYFGPGTRLLVL.

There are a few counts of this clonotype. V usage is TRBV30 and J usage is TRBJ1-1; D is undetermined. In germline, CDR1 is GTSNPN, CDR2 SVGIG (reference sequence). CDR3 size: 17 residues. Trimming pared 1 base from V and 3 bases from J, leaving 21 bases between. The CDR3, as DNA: TGTGCCTGGAGTGGCCCAGATCTCCTTCCCGGGGACACTGAAGCTTTCTTT. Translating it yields CAWSGPDLLPGDTEAFF.

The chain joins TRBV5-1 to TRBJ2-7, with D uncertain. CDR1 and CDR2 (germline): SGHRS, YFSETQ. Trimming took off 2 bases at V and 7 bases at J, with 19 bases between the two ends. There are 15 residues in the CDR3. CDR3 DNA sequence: TGCGCCAGCAGCTTCTTGCAGATCTACCAGGTTGAGCAGTACGTC. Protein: CASSFLQIYQVEQYV.

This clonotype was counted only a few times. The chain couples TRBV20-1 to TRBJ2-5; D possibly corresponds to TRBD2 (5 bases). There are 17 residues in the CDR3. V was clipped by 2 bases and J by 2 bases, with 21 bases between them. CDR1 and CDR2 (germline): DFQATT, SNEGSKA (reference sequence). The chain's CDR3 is CSARRSLWRVGQETQYF. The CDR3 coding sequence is TGCAGTGCTAGACGTTCCCTATGGCGGGTAGGGCAAGAGACCCAGTACTTC.

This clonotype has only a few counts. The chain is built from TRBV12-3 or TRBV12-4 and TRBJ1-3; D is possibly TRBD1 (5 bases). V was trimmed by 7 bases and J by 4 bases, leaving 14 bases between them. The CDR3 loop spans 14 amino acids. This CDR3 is CASTRGVSGNTIYF. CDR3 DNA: TGTGCCAGCACCCGAGGGGTGTCCGGAAACACCATATATTTT.

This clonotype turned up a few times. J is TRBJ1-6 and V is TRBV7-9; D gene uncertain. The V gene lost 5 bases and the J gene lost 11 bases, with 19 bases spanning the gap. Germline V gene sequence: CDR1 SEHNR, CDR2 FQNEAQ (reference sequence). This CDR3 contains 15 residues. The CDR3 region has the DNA TGTGCCAGCAGCCCGACCGCTAGTCCAAGGACACCCCTCCACTTT. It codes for CASSPTASPRTPLHF. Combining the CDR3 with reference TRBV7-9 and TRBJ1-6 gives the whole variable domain DTGVSQNPRHKITKRGQNVTFRCDPISEHNRLYWYRQTLGQGPEFLTYFQNEAQLEKSRLLSDRFSAERPKGSFSTLEIQRTEQGDSAMYLCASSPTASPRTPLHFGNGTRLTVT.

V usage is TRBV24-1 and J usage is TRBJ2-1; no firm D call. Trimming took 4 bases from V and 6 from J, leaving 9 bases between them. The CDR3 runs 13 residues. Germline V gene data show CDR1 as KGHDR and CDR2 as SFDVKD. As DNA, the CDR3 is TGTGCCACCAGTGACCCCCATAGCAATGAGCAGTTCTTC. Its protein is CATSDPHSNEQFF.

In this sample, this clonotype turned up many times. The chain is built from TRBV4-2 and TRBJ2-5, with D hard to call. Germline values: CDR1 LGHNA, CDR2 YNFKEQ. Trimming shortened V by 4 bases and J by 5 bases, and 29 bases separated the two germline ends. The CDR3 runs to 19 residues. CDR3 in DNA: TGTGCCAGCAGCCCACGGAGATACTCCCCGGTCACAATTAGTGAGACCCAGTACTTC. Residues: CASSPRRYSPVTISETQYF.

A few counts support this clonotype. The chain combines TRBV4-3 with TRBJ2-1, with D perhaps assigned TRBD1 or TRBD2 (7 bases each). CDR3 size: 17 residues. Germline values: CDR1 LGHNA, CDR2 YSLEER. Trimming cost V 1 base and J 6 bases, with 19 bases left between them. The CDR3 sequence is CASSQVGFRGGFNEQFF. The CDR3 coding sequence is TGCGCCAGCAGCCAAGTCGGCTTCAGGGGGGGGTTCAATGAGCAGTTCTTC.